The clone carrying this T cell receptor beta chain was observed many times. Its antigen remains unknown. The germline CDR1 and CDR2 sequences are DFQATT and SNEGSKA (reference sequence). Trimming removed 6 bases from V and 0 bases from J, with 12 bases in between. The CDR3 consists of 14 residues. The iRepertoire nested amplicon-rescue multiplex PCR amplified TCR alpha and beta CDR3s from RNA. Input was roughly 100-450 ng of tissue mRNA or PBMC total RNA. Each CDR3 protein gets one entry after TCRdb re-called the multiplex PCR reads with MiXCR. The sample lists over 100,000 distinct CDR3 sequences, less than 30% occurring once. This sample is drawn from a study of glioma-infiltrating T cells. Study findings and constraints: Above-expected tissue-blood divergence occurred in all gliomas, most in low-grade ones. CDR3 overlap between tissue and blood was very small.

The TCR sequence derives from a human donor with low-grade glioma or glioblastoma, undergoing nonglioma brain surgery, or in good health (not recorded which). The J gene is TRBJ2-1, the V gene TRBV20-1; D not resolved. The material sequenced was glioma tissue, nonneoplastic brain tissue, or PBMCs (not recorded which). CDR3 in amino acids: CSARRVSSYNEQFF. The CDR3 DNA follows: TGCAGTGCCAGAAGGGTTAGCTCCTACAATGAGCAGTTCTTC.